The 6 T cell receptor beta chains listed next were all sequenced from one sample in a study of spatial heterogeneity in lung cancer. TCRdb re-called the 5' RACE reads with MiXCR, one entry per CDR3 protein. The repertoire holds under 50,000 distinct CDR3 sequences, with more than 4.5% as singletons. The time point: sample taken at primary tumor resection. Sequencing used PBMCs, obtained at surgery. These receptor sequences come from a female donor with early-stage non-small cell lung cancer.

This clonotype has ten or more counts. This chain connects TRBV12-3 or TRBV12-4 to TRBJ2-5; 8 nucleotides align to TRBD1. The CDR3 covers 13 residues. Trimming cost V 7 bases and J 2 bases; bases outside gene matches: 3. Written as DNA, the CDR3 is TGTGCCAGCAAGCGACAGGGGCAAGAGACCCAGTACTTC. Translated: CASKRQGQETQYF.

J is TRBJ2-1 and V is TRBV5-1; the match to TRBD1 covers 8 bases. The germline CDR1 and CDR2 sequences are SGHRS and YFSETQ. This CDR3 has 15 amino acids. V trimming: 4 bases; J trimming: 0 bases; junction bases outside the gene matches: 3. The CDR3 sequence is CASSSTGGSYNEQFF. CDR3 DNA: TGCGCCAGCAGCAGTACAGGGGGCTCCTACAATGAGCAGTTCTTC.

This clonotype appeared many times. The V gene is TRBV7-3, the J gene TRBJ2-3; D is possibly TRBD1 (6 bases). CDR3 length equals 14 residues. CDR1 is SGHTA, CDR2 FQGTGA, per germline. Trimming stripped 5 bases from V and 4 bases from J, with 13 bases between. The DNA of the CDR3 is TGTGCCAGCAGCCGTGACAGGCGGGCAGATACGCAGTATTTT. This gives the protein CASSRDRRADTQYF.

Written as DNA, the CDR3 is TGTGCCAGCAGCCAAGTGAATGAGCAGTTCTTC. This codes for CASSQVNEQFF. The chain carries TRBV14 and TRBJ2-1; D is unclear. The CDR3 has 11 residues. Trimming removed 1 base from V and 7 bases from J, with 2 bases in between. CDR1 is SGHDN, CDR2 FVKESK, per germline. Together with reference TRBV14 and TRBJ2-1, the CDR3 gives the full variable domain: EAGVTQFPSHSVIEKGQTVTLRCDPISGHDNLYWYRRVMGKEIKFLLHFVKESKQDESGMPNNRFLAERTGGTYSTLKVQPAELEDSGVYFCASSQVNEQFFGPGTRLTVL.

The chain couples TRBV10-3 to TRBJ2-2; D is unresolved. Germline CDR1 reads ENHRY; CDR2 reads SYGVKD. The CDR3 runs 16 residues. Trimming pared 5 bases from V and 1 base from J, leaving 14 bases between. CDR3 nucleotides: TGTGCCATCAGTTTTCGCGACAAAGGGAACACCGGGGAGCTGTTTTTT. Encoded protein: CAISFRDKGNTGELFF.

The rearrangement links TRBV5-1 to TRBJ2-3; D not certain. Germline V gene lookup returns CDR1 SGHRS and CDR2 YFSETQ. This CDR3 region has 14 residues. V gave up 0 bases and J gave up 2 bases, with 7 bases separating them. Here the CDR3 DNA reads TGCGCCAGCAGCTTGGTCAGTAACACAGATACGCAGTATTTT. Its translation is CASSLVSNTDTQYF.